This TCR beta chain was identified during a study of blood T cell repertoires in COVID-19. The germline V gene encodes CDR1 LNHDA and CDR2 SQIVND (reference sequence). V shed 6 bases and J 7 bases; nucleotides not matched to a gene: 7. The CDR3 length is 14 residues. Those who participated ranged in age from about 18 to 89 years and resided in about 24 US areas. Two negative PCRs, clearance, or symptom resolution were required of recovered Cohort 3 donors. How the authors handled the data: By means of reference gene primer amplification, nucleated cell counts were estimated. Using immunoSEQ multiplex PCR, the repertoire was profiled, and TCRdb retains in-frame clones only, with some absent. That table is the source of V, J and clone size, and D and trimming were worked out from the DNA. The table records 150,000 or so clones, over 70% of them present only once.

The TCR sequence derives from a man over 45 who had recovered from COVID-19. Material for sequencing was PBMCs or T cells enriched from blood (not recorded which). The rearrangement uses TRBV19 and TRBJ2-4; the match to TRBD1 covers 9 bases. In DNA form, the CDR3 reads TGTGCCAGTAGGCCGGGACAGGGTATGAACATTCAGTACTTC. Translated, it gives CASRPGQGMNIQYF. Using reference TRBV19 and TRBJ2-4 for the parts outside the CDR3, the full variable domain is DGGITQSPKYLFRKEGQNVTLSCEQNLNHDAMYWYRQDPGQGLRLIYYSQIVNDFQKGDIAEGYSVSREKKESFPLTVTSAQKNPTAFYLCASRPGQGMNIQYFGAGTRLSVL.